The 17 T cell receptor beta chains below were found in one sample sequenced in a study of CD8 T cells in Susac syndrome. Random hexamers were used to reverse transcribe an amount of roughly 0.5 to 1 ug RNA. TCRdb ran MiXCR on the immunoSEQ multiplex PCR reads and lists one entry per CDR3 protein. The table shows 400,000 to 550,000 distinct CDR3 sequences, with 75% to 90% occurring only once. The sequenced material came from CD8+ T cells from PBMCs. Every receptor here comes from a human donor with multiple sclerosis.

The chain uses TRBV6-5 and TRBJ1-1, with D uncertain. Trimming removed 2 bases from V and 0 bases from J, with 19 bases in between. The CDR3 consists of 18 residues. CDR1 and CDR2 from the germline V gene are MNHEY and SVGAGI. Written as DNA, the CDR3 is TGTGCCAGCAGTTACGAAAGAAGGGAAGGGAGAATGAACACTGAAGCTTTCTTT. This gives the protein CASSYERREGRMNTEAFF.

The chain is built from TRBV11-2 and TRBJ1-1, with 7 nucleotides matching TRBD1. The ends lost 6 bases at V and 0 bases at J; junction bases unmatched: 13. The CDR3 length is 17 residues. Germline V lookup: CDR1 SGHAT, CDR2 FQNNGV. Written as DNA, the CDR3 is TGTGCCAGCAGATACTGGGACAGCAAAGGGATGAACACTGAAGCTTTCTTT. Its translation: CASRYWDSKGMNTEAFF.

CDR3 in DNA: TGTGCCAGCAGCCAAGGGTGGGGTTCCGACTACGAGCAGTACTTC. Translation: CASSQGWGSDYEQYF. The rearrangement joins TRBV3-1 to TRBJ2-7; D gene ambiguous. Germline loops: CDR1 LGHDT, CDR2 YNNKEL (reference sequence). The CDR3 extends over 15 amino acids. V lost 1 base to trimming and J lost 3 bases, with 13 bases between them.

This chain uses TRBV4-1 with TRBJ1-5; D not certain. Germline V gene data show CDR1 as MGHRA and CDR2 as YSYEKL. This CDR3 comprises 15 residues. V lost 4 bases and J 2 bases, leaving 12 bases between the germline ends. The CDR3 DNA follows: TGCGCCAGCAGCCTTGGGCCCGCAGGCAATCAGCCCCAGCATTTT. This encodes CASSLGPAGNQPQHF.

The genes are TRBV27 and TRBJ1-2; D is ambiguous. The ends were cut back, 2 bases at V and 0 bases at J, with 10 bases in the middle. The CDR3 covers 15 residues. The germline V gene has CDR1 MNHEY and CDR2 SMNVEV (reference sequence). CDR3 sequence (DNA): TGTGCCAGCAGTTTACTAAGTCCAGCTAACTATGGCTACACCTTC. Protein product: CASSLLSPANYGYTF.

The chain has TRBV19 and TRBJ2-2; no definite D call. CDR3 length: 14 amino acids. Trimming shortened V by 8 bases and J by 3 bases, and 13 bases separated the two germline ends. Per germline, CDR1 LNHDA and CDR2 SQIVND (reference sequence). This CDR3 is CASSELSDTGELFF. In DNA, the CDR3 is TGTGCCAGTTCGGAACTATCGGACACCGGGGAGCTGTTTTTT.

DNA for the CDR3: TGCGCCAGCAGCCAAGATAACTCCTACAATGAGCAGTTCTTC. Translating gives CASSQDNSYNEQFF. The chain couples TRBV4-1 to TRBJ2-1; no definite D call. Germline CDR1 is MGHRA and CDR2 is YSYEKL. Deletions cut 0 bases from V and 0 bases from J, with 3 bases between. The CDR3 sequence is 14 residues long.

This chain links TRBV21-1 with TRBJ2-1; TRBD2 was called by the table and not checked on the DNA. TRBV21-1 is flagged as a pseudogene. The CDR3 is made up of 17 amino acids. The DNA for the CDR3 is TGTGCCAGCAGCAACCTAGACCCCAAAACCCCCTACAATGAGCAGTTCTTC. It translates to CASSNLDPKTPYNEQFF.

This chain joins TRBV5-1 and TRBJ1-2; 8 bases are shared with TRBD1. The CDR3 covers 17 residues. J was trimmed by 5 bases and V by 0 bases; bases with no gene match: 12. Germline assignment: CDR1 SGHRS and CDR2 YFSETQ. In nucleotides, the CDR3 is TGCGCCAGCAGCTTGGGGCTGTCCGGACAGGGAGAATATGGCTACACCTTC. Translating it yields CASSLGLSGQGEYGYTF.

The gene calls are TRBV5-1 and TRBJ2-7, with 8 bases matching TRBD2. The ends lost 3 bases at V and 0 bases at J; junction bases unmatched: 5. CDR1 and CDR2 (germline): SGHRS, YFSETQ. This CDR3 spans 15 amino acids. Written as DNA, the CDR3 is TGCGCCAGCAGCTCGGGACTAGGGGACTCCTACGAGCAGTACTTC. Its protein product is CASSSGLGDSYEQYF.

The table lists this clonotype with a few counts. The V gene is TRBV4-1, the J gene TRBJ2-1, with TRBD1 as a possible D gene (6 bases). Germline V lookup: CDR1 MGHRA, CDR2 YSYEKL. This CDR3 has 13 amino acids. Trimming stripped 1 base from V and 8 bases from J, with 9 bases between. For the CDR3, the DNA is TGCGCCAGCAGCCAAGGTAGACAGGATGAGCAGTTCTTC. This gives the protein CASSQGRQDEQFF.

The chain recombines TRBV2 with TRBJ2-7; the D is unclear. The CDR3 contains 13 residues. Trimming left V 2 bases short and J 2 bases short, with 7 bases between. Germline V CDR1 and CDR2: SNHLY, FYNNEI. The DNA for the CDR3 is TGTGCCAGCAGTGAATCGGCGACCTACGAGCAGTACTTC. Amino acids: CASSESATYEQYF.

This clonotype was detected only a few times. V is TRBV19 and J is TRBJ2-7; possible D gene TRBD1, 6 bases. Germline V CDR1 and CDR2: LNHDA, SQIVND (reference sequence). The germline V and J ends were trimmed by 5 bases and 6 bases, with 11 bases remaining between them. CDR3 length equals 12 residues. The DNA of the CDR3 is TGTGCCAGTAGTTCCCAGGGGAGCGAGCAGTACTTC. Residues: CASSSQGSEQYF.

The CDR3, as DNA: TGTGCCAGCAGCTTAGGCGTTGCGGGGCTGTTCAATCAGCCCCAGCATTTT. Residues: CASSLGVAGLFNQPQHF. The V and J genes are TRBV7-9 and TRBJ1-5, with D possibly TRBD1 on 5 matching bases. Trimming took off 1 base at V and 3 bases at J, with 16 bases between the two ends. Per the germline V gene, CDR1 is SEHNR and CDR2 is FQNEAQ (reference sequence). This CDR3 contains 17 residues. Drawing the rest from reference TRBV7-9 and TRBJ1-5, the complete variable domain is DTGVSQNPRHKITKRGQNVTFRCDPISEHNRLYWYRQTLGQGPEFLTYFQNEAQLEKSRLLSDRFSAERPKGSFSTLEIQRTEQGDSAMYLCASSLGVAGLFNQPQHFGDGTRLSIL.

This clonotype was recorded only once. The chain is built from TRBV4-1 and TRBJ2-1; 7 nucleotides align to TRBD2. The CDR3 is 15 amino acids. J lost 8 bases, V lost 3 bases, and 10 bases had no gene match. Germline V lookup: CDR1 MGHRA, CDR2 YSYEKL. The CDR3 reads CASSHVSGGGDEQFF. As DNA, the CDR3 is TGCGCCAGCAGCCATGTCTCGGGGGGAGGCGATGAGCAGTTCTTC.

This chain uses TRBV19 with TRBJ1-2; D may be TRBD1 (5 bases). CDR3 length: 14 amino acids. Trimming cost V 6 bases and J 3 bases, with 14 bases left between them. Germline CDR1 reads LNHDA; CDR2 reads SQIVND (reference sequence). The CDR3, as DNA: TGTGCCAGTAGCGACCGTGGGGGGGACTATGGCTACACCTTC. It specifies CASSDRGGDYGYTF.

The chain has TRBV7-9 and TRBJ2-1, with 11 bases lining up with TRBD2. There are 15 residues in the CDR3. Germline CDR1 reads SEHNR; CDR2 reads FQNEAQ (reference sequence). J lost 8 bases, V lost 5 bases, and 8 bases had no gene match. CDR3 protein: CASSKTSGSWHEQFF. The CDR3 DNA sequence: TGTGCCAGCAGCAAAACTAGCGGGAGTTGGCATGAGCAGTTCTTC.